Described below is a single T cell receptor (beta chain) sequence and its context. What it binds is unknown. The protocol was immunoSEQ multiplex PCR, while the TCRdb copy is restricted to in-frame clones and leaves out a portion. The repertoire holds roughly 1.4 million clones, with just under 99% as singletons. The CDR3 contains 13 residues. V shed 0 bases and J shed 3 bases, with 5 bases lying between them. Germline V CDR1 and CDR2: SSHAT, FNYEAQ (reference sequence). CD45RA-negative memory and CD45RA+ naive subsets were split from the CD4+ cells. The sample is drawn from a study of shared clonotypes between healthy human individuals. On the study more broadly: Each donor had three CD4 naive, three CD4 memory, two CD8 naive and one CD8 memory plate.

The study's findings and limits: Naive subsets typically showed greater estimated richness than memory subsets.

Input material: naive CD4+ T cells sorted from blood. This sample's subset: CD45RA+ positively selected. The rearrangement joins TRBV7-7 to TRBJ2-5; D call uncertain. This TCR was recovered from a young man in good health. DNA of the CDR3: TGTGCCAGCAGCTTAGCTCGAGAAGAGACCCAGTACTTC. Protein product: CASSLAREETQYF.